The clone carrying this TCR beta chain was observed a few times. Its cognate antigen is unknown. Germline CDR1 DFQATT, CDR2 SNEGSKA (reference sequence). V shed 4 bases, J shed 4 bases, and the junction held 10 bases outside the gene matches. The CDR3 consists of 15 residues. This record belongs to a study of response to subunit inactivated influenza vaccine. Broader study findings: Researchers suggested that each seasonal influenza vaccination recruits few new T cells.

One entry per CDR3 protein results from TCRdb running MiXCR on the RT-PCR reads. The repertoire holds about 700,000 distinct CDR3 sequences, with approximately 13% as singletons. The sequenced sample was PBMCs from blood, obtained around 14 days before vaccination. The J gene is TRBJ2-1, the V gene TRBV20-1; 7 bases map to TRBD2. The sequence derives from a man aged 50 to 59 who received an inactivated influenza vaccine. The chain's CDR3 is CSATALGGIYNEQFF. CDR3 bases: TGCAGTGCTACCGCACTGGGGGGGATATACAATGAGCAGTTCTTC.